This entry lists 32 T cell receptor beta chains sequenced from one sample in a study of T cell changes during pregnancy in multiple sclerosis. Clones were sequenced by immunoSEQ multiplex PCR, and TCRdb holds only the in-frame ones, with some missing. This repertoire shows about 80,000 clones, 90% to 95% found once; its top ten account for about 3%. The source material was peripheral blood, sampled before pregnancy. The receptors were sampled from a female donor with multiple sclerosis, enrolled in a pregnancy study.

In DNA, the CDR3 is TGTGCCAGCAGCCCCACTCGGGGGAACACTGAAGCTTTCTTT. It is translated as CASSPTRGNTEAFF. J is TRBJ1-1 and V is TRBV9; D is unclear. The V end lost 4 bases, the J end lost 1 base, and 11 bases lay between the germline ends. From germline, CDR1 is SGDLS and CDR2 YYNGEE. The CDR3 totals 14 residues.

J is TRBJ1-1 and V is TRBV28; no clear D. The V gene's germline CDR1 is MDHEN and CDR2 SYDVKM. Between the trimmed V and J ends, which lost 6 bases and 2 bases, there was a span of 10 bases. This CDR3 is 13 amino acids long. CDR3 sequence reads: CASRSVGNTEAFF. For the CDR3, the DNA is TGTGCCAGCAGATCGGTGGGCAACACTGAAGCTTTCTTT.

The CDR3 reads CATGGTRTDTQYF. In DNA, the CDR3 is TGTGCCACGGGGGGGACTCGCACAGATACGCAGTATTTT. The chain carries TRBV15 and TRBJ2-3; 7 nucleotides align to TRBD2. The length of the CDR3 is 13 residues. Trimming removed 9 bases from V and 1 base from J; junction bases left unmatched: 4. Germline V gene data show CDR1 as LNHNV and CDR2 as YYDKDF (reference sequence).

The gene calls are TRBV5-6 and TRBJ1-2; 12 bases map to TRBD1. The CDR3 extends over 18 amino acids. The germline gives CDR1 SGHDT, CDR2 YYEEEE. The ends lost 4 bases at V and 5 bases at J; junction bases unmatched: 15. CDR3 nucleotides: TGTGCCAGCAGCAAGGCTGGGACAGGGGGCGCGATTAAGTATGGCTACACCTTC. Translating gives CASSKAGTGGAIKYGYTF.

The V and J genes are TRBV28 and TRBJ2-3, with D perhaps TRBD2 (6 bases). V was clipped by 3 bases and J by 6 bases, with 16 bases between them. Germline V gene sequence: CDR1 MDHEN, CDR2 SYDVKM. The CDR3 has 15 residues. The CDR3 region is CASSFSVLASDTQYF. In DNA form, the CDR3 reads TGTGCCAGCAGTTTCTCCGTACTAGCATCCGATACGCAGTATTTT.

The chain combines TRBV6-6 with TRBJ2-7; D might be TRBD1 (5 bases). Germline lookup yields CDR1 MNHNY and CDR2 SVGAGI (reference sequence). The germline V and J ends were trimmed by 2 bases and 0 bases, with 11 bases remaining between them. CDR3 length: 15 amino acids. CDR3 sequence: CASSYTGQISYEQYF. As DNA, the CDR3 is TGTGCCAGCAGTTACACCGGACAAATCTCCTACGAGCAGTACTTC.

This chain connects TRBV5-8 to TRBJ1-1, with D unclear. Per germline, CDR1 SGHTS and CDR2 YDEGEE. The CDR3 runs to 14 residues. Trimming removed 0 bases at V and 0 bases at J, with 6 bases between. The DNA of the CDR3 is TGTGCCAGCAGCTTGGGGCAGATGAACACTGAAGCTTTCTTT. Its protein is CASSLGQMNTEAFF.

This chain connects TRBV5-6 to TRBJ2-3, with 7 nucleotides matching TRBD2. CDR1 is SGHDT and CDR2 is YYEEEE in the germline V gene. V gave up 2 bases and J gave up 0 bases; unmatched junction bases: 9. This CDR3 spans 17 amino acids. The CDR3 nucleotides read TGTGCCAGCAGCTTTTCGGTAGCGGGTATTAGCACAGATACGCAGTATTTT. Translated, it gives CASSFSVAGISTDTQYF.

The DNA for the CDR3 is TGTGCCAGCAGCTCCGGACTCCTCTACGAGCAGTACTTC. Protein: CASSSGLLYEQYF. This sequence joins TRBV7-9 and TRBJ2-7; tentative D call: TRBD2 (5 bases). Deletions cut 4 bases from V and 3 bases from J, with 10 bases between. Per the germline V gene, CDR1 is SEHNR and CDR2 is FQNEAQ (reference sequence). The CDR3 is 13 residues long.

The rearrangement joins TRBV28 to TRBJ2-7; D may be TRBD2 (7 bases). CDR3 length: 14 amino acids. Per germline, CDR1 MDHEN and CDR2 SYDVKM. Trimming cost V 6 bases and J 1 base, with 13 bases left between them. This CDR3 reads CASRGGDHSYEQYF. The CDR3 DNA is TGTGCCAGCAGAGGGGGGGATCATTCCTACGAGCAGTACTTC.

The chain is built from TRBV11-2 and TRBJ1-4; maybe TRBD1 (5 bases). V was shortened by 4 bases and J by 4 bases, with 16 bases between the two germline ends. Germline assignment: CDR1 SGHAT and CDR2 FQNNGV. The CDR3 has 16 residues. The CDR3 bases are TGTGCCAGCAGCTCCGAGACAGTAACCGGTAATGAAAAACTGTTTTTT. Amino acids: CASSSETVTGNEKLFF.

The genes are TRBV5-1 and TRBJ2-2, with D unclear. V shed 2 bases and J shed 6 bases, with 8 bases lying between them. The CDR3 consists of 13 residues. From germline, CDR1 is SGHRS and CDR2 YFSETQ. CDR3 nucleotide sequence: TGCGCCAGCAGCTTCTCGGTGCCCGGGGAGCTGTTTTTT. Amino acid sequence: CASSFSVPGELFF. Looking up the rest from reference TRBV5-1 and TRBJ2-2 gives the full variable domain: KAGVTQTPRYLIKTRGQQVTLSCSPISGHRSVSWYQQTPGQGLQFLFEYFSETQRNKGNFPGRFSGRQFSNSRSEMNVSTLELGDSALYLCASSFSVPGELFFGEGSRLTVL.

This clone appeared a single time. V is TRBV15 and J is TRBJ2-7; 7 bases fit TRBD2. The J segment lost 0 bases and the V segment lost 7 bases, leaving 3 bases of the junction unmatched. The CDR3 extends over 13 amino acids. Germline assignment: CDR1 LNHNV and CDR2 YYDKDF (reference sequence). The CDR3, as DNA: TGTGCCACCAAAGGGACTAACTCCTACGAGCAGTACTTC. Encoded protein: CATKGTNSYEQYF.

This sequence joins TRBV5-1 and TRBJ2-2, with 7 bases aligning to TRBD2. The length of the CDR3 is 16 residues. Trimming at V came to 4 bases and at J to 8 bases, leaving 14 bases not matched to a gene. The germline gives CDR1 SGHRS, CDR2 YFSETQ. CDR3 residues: CASSPRWEAGTGELFF. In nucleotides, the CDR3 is TGCGCCAGCAGCCCGCGTTGGGAAGCGGGAACAGGGGAGCTGTTTTTT. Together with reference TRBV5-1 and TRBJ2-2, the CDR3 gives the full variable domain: KAGVTQTPRYLIKTRGQQVTLSCSPISGHRSVSWYQQTPGQGLQFLFEYFSETQRNKGNFPGRFSGRQFSNSRSEMNVSTLELGDSALYLCASSPRWEAGTGELFFGEGSRLTVL.

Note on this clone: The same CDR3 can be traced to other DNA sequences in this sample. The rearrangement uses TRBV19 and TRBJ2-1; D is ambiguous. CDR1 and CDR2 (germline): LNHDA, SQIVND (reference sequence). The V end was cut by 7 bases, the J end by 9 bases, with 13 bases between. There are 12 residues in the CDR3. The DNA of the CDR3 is TGTGCCAGTACCCGAGCCTCAGGTGAGCAGTTCTTC. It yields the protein CASTRASGEQFF.

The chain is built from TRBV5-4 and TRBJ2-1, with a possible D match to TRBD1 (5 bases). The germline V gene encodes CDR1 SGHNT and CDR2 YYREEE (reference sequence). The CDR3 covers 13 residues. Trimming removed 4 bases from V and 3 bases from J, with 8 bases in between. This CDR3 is CASSHDSYNEQFF. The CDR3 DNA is TGTGCCAGCAGCCATGACAGCTACAATGAGCAGTTCTTC.

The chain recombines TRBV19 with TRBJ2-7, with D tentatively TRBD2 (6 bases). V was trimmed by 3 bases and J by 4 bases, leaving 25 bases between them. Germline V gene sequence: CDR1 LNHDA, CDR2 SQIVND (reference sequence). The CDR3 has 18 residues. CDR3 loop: CASSMQASALLPIYEQYF. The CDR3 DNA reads TGTGCCAGTAGTATGCAAGCTAGCGCGCTCCTTCCTATTTACGAGCAGTACTTC.

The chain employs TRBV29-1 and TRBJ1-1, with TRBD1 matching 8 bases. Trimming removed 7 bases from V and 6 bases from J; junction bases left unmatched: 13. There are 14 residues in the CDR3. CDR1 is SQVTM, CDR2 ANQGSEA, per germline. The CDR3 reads CSGERRQGFSEAFF. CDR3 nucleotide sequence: TGCAGCGGAGAAAGAAGACAGGGGTTCTCTGAAGCTTTCTTT.

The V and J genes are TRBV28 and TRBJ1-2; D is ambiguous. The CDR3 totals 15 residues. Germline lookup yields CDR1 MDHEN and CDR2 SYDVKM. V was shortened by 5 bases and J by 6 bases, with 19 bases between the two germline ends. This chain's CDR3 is CASSPPRPTVNGYTF. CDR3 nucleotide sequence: TGTGCCAGCAGTCCCCCACGGCCCACAGTGAATGGCTACACCTTC.

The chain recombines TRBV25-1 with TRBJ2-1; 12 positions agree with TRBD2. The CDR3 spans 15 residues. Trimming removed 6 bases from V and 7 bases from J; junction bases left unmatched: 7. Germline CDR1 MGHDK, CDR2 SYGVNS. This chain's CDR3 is CASRGHTSGRNEQFF. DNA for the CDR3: TGTGCCAGCAGGGGGCATACTAGCGGGAGGAATGAGCAGTTCTTC. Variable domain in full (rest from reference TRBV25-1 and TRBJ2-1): EADIYQTPRYLVIGTGKKITLECSQTMGHDKMYWYQQDPGMELHLIHYSYGVNSTEKGDLSSESTVSRIRTEHFPLTLESARPSHTSQYLCASRGHTSGRNEQFFGPGTRLTVL.

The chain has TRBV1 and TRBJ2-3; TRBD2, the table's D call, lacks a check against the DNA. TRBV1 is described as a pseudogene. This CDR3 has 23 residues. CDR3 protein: CTSSQKKISASGPRPRGTDTQYF. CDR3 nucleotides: TGCACCAGCAGCCAAAAGAAGATCTCGGCTAGCGGGCCCCGTCCACGTGGCACAGATACGCAGTATTTT.

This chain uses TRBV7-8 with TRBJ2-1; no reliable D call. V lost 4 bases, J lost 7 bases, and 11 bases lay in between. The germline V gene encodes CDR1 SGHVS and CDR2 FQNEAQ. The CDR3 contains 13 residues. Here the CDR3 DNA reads TGTGCCAGCAGCTCCCCCCCCGGGAATGAGCAGTTCTTC. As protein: CASSSPPGNEQFF.

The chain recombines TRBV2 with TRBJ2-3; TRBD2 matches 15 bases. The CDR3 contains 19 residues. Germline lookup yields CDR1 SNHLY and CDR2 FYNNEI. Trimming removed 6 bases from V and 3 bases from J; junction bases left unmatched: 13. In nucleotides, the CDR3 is TGTGCCAGCAGAGAGAGGACTAGCGGGAGGGCCGGGTTTACAGATACGCAGTATTTT. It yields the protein CASRERTSGRAGFTDTQYF.

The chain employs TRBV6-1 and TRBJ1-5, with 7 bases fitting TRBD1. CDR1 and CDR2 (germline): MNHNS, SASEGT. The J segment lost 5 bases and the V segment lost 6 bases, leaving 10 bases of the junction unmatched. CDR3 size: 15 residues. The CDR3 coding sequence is TGTGCCAGCAGCCCTTCGGGACAGAGATATCAGCCCCAGCATTTT. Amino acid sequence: CASSPSGQRYQPQHF.

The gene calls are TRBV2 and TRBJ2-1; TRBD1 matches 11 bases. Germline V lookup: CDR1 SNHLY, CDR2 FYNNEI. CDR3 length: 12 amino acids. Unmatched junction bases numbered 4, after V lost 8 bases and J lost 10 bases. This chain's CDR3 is CASVRTGGEQFF. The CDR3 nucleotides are TGTGCCAGCGTTAGGACAGGGGGCGAGCAGTTCTTC.

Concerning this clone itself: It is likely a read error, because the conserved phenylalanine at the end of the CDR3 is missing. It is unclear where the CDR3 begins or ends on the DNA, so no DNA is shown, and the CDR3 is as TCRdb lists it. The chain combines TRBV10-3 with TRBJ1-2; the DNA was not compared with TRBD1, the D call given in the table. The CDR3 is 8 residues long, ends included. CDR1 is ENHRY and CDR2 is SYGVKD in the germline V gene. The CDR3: CAILQGIL.

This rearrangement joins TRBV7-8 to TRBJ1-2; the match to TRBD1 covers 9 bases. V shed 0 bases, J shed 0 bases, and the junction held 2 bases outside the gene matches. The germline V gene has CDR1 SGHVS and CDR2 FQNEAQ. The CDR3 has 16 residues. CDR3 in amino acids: CASSLAGQGANYGYTF. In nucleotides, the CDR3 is TGTGCCAGCAGCTTAGCGGGACAGGGAGCTAACTATGGCTACACCTTC.

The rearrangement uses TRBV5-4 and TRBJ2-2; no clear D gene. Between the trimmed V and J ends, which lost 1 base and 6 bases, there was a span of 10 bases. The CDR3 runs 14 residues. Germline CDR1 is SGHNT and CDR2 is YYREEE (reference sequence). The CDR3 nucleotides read TGTGCCAGCAGCTTGCTCTCAGGCGCCGGGGAGCTGTTTTTT. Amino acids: CASSLLSGAGELFF.

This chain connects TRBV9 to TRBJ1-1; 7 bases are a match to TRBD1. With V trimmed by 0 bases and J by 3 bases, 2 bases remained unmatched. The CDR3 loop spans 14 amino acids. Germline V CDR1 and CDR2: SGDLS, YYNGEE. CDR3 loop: CASSVADRHTEAFF. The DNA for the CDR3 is TGTGCCAGCAGCGTAGCGGACAGGCACACTGAAGCTTTCTTT.

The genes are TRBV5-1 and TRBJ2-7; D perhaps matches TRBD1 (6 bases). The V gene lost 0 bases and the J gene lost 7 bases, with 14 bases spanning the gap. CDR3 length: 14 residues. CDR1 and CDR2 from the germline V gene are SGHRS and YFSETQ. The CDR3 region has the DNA TGCGCCAGCAGCTTGGCCGAGGGGGTGGGGGAGCAGTACTTC. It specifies CASSLAEGVGEQYF.

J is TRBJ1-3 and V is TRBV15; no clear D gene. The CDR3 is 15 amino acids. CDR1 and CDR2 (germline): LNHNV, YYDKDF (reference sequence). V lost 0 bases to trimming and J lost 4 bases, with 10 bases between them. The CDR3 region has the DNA TGTGCCACCAGCAGAGATGAGGTGAACGGAAACACCATATATTTT. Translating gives CATSRDEVNGNTIYF.

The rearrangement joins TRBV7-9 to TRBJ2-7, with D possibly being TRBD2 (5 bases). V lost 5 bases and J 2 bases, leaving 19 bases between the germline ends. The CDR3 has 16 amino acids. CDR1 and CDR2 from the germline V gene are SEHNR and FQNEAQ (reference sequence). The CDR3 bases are TGTGCCAGCAGCCCTATGACCCGACTACCTGCCTACGAGCAGTACTTC. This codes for CASSPMTRLPAYEQYF. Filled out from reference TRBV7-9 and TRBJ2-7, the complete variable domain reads DTGVSQNPRHKITKRGQNVTFRCDPISEHNRLYWYRQTLGQGPEFLTYFQNEAQLEKSRLLSDRFSAERPKGSFSTLEIQRTEQGDSAMYLCASSPMTRLPAYEQYFGPGTRLTVT.